This T cell receptor (beta chain) is drawn from a study of blood T cell repertoires in COVID-19 (dated by TCRdb to the early 2020s). With regard to the full study: The collaborator samples originated in the United States, Italy and Spain and spanned the acute and convalescent phases of COVID-19. The material from the prospective study consisted of cDNA or gDNA derived from T cells, B-cell-depleted T cells, or PBMCs. Subjects who had been exposed to COVID-19, were actively infected with it, or had recovered from it provided the deeply sampled blood TCRbeta repertoires that made up the dataset. The repertoires were released in a freely available public database meant as a resource for research on the immune response to SARS-CoV-2. The samples were drawn from the first 160 participants of the ongoing ImmuneRACE study and from roughly 1,300 subjects provided by 6 global collaborators. The sample metadata nearly always contained a de-identified subject ID, COVID-19 status, age in years and sex. HLA class I and class II types, where available, came from metadata supplied by the sample provider rather than from assay-based typing.

Results and caveats for the whole study, not just this receptor: Clinical and demographic metadata were provided uncurated, with the amount varying by source and participant.

Collaborating institutions collected whole blood in K2EDTA tubes following their own protocols. For TCRbeta analysis, collaborator samples were shipped as frozen whole blood, as isolated PBMCs, or as DNA extracted from either sample type. The immunoSEQ Assay, a bias-controlled multiplex PCR, was used to amplify TCRbeta CDR3 regions from genomic DNA. In the original analysis: Within the assay, amplification of reference gene primers was used to estimate how many nucleated cells each sample contained. To quantify the absolute abundance of each unique TCRbeta CDR3 rearrangement, sequence reads were collapsed and filtered. For each sample, productive Simpson clonality was calculated by taking the square root of Simpson's diversity index across productive rearrangements. This is the immuneACCESS table as TCRdb keeps it, with only in-frame sequences that have V and J called. A part of the clones is gone; compared with another copy, unresolved V genes explain less than half, and the rest is unexplained. The V and J calls and clone size come from that table; D and trimming were worked out from the DNA. Across this sample there are 60,000 to 85,000 clones, with around 75% seen only once. The leading ten clones occupy under 25% of the sample.

This clone was seen a handful of times. No cognate antigen has been identified for it. No clone much larger than this one lies a single base away; base qualities are absent. Sequences SGHTA (CDR1) and FQGTGA (CDR2) are obtained from the germline V gene. There are 13 amino acids in the CDR3, from cysteine to phenylalanine inclusive. Of the read, only the CDR3 DNA is kept; its 39 bases are in frame from base 1. V and J lose 2 bases and 1 base, and a span of 5 bases separates them. What was sequenced was peripheral blood. The chain is made from TRBV7-3 and TRBJ1-1, with no confident D gene call. The TCR comes from a man in his 70s with acute or convalescent COVID-19. CDR3 protein: CASSLQANTEAFF. The nucleotide sequence reads as follows: TGTGCCAGCAGCTTACAAGCGAACACTGAAGCTTTCTTT. The reference TRBV7-3 and TRBJ1-1 proteins fill in what lies around the CDR3, so the full variable domain reads GAGVSQTPSNKVTEKGKYVELRCDPISGHTALYWYRQSLGQGPEFLIYFQGTGAADDSGLPNDRFFAVRPEGSVSTLKIQRTERGDSAVYLCASSLQANTEAFFGQGTRLTVV.